A selection of T cell receptor beta chains follows, all from one sample in a study of blood T cell repertoires in COVID-19. Sequencing was performed with immunoSEQ multiplex PCR; in TCRdb, only in-frame clones are kept and a portion is missing. The sample contains some 46,000 clones, 80% to 90% of which appear only once. Sample: peripheral blood. The receptors shown here come from an elderly woman with COVID-19, enrolled during active disease. CDR3s include the opening cysteine and the closing phenylalanine or tryptophan. A D gene is named only where the DNA matches it firmly. Size is stated for part of the rows, as once, few or many counts, or as a class when the clone is expanded.

D: TRBD1; size: NA; V: TRBV5-1; J: TRBJ2-5; CDR3: CASSLGAPGGAETQYF; DNA: TGCGCCAGCAGCTTGGGTGCTCCAGGGGGCGCAGAGACCCAGTACTTC
D: NA; size: NA; V: TRBV4-3; J: TRBJ1-3; CDR3: CASSQDRGRAGNTIYF; DNA: TGCGCCAGCAGCCAAGATCGAGGGAGGGCTGGAAACACCATATATTTT
D: NA; size: NA; V: TRBV20-1; J: TRBJ2-3; CDR3: CSVRSTDTQYF; DNA: TGCAGTGTTCGGTCCACAGATACGCAGTATTTT
D: TRBD1; size: NA; V: TRBV7-3; J: TRBJ1-1; CDR3: CASSLTRQGNTEAFF; DNA: TGTGCCAGCAGCTTAACTCGACAGGGCAACACTGAAGCTTTCTTT
D: NA; size: NA; V: TRBV5-1; J: TRBJ2-3; CDR3: CASSLTQSTDTQYF; DNA: TGCGCCAGCAGCCTGACACAAAGCACAGATACGCAGTATTTT
D: TRBD2; size: NA; V: TRBV16; J: TRBJ2-7; CDR3: CASSPRTSQSYEQYF; DNA: TGTGCCAGCAGCCCCCGGACTAGCCAGTCCTACGAGCAGTACTTC
D: TRBD1; size: NA; V: TRBV9; J: TRBJ1-2; CDR3: CASSGSRDRGVEDGYTF; DNA: TGTGCCAGCAGCGGGAGCCGGGACAGGGGGGTTGAGGATGGCTACACCTTC
D: TRBD2; size: NA; V: TRBV19; J: TRBJ2-1; CDR3: CASSIGSGRASYNEQFF; DNA: TGTGCCAGTAGTATAGGGAGCGGGAGGGCCTCGTACAATGAGCAGTTCTTC
D: TRBD2; size: NA; V: TRBV9; J: TRBJ2-3; CDR3: CASRELAATDTQYF; DNA: TGTGCCAGCAGAGAGCTAGCGGCCACAGATACGCAGTATTTT
D: NA; size: NA; V: TRBV4-3; J: TRBJ2-2; CDR3: CASSQGLAQNTGELFF; DNA: TGCGCCAGCAGCCAGGGCCTAGCGCAAAACACCGGGGAGCTGTTTTTT
D: TRBD1; size: NA; V: TRBV6-5; J: TRBJ2-7; CDR3: CASSYLGTEYEQYF; DNA: TGTGCCAGCAGTTACCTCGGGACAGAATACGAGCAGTACTTC
D: NA; size: NA; V: TRBV5-1; J: TRBJ1-6; CDR3: CASSLAADRPLHF; DNA: TGCGCCAGCAGCTTGGCCGCAGACAGACCCCTCCACTTT
D: TRBD2; size: NA; V: TRBV10-2; J: TRBJ2-7; CDR3: CASSRIPREGSYEQYF; DNA: TGCGCCAGCAGCCGTATCCCGCGGGAGGGCTCCTACGAGCAGTACTTC
D: NA; size: once; V: TRBV7-9; J: TRBJ2-1; CDR3: CASRGAPGHNEQFF; DNA: TGTGCCAGCAGGGGGGCCCCTGGCCACAATGAGCAGTTCTTC
D: NA; size: NA; V: TRBV11-2; J: TRBJ1-5; CDR3: CASSLSGDQPQHF; DNA: TGTGCCAGCAGCTTATCAGGGGATCAGCCCCAGCATTTT
D: NA; size: once; V: TRBV4-3; J: TRBJ1-2; CDR3: CASSQDPIQGNYGYTF; DNA: TGCGCCAGCAGCCAAGATCCCATTCAGGGTAACTATGGCTACACCTTC
D: NA; size: once; V: TRBV7-8; J: TRBJ2-1; CDR3: CASSLDRAEQFF; DNA: TGTGCCAGCAGCTTAGACAGGGCTGAGCAGTTCTTC